This is a list of T cell receptor beta chains from one sample in a study of shared clonotypes between healthy human individuals. Measured with immunoSEQ multiplex PCR; TCRdb has only the in-frame clones, and not every one. Among millions of clones listed, 85% to 95% were seen once. The source material was naive CD8+ T cells from PBMCs. The receptors originated from a man aged 18-30 years in good health. Some clones in this sample may be carry-over from other donors' samples. Both conserved end residues are part of each CDR3. The order of the fields is clone size, J gene, V gene, CDR3 length, D gene, CDR3 protein, CDR3 DNA. The D gene is left open where the match is weak. Clone size is not always given. Where it is, it says once, few, many or a class for expanded clones.

NA TRBJ2-7 TRBV2 17 TRBD2 CASTDVETSGIPYEQYF TGTGCCAGCACCGACGTAGAGACTAGCGGGATCCCCTACGAGCAGTACTTC
NA TRBJ2-1 TRBV6-4 15 TRBD2 CASRVLAGGVGEQFF TGTGCCAGCAGGGTACTAGCGGGAGGGGTTGGTGAGCAGTTCTTC
NA TRBJ2-3 TRBV5-1 16 NA CASSSTGQPLTDTQYF TGCGCCAGCAGCTCAACTGGACAGCCTCTCACAGATACGCAGTATTTT
NA TRBJ2-3 TRBV19 16 NA CASSPRAGTNTDTQYF TGTGCCAGTTCCCCCAGGGCGGGAACCAACACAGATACGCAGTATTTT
once TRBJ2-3 TRBV13 15 NA CASSPPQGARDTQYF TGTGCCAGCAGCCCCCCACAGGGTGCAAGGGATACGCAGTATTTT
once TRBJ1-2 TRBV7-3 16 NA CASNEPPRGRGRGYTF TGTGCCAGCAACGAACCTCCCCGGGGGAGGGGTCGTGGCTACACCTTC
NA TRBJ1-2 TRBV7-3 13 TRBD1 CASSPQGAGGYTF TGTGCCAGCAGCCCACAGGGGGCTGGTGGCTACACCTTC
NA TRBJ2-1 TRBV10-3 16 TRBD2 CAISPTSGPSYNEQFF TGTGCCATCAGTCCAACTAGCGGTCCATCCTACAATGAGCAGTTCTTC
NA TRBJ2-2 TRBV27 11 NA CASSGSGELFF TGTGCCAGCAGCGGCTCCGGGGAGCTGTTTTTT
NA TRBJ2-7 TRBV4-2 16 TRBD2 CASSQDRGTSSYEQYF TGTGCCAGCAGCCAAGATCGGGGGACTAGCTCCTACGAGCAGTACTTC
NA TRBJ1-5 TRBV4-1 14 NA CASSQRYSNQPQHF TGCGCCAGCAGCCAACGGTATAGCAATCAGCCCCAGCATTTT